This entry lists 21 T cell receptor beta chains sequenced from one sample in a study of shared clonotypes between healthy human individuals. TCRdb's copy holds only in-frame clones and misses some; the assay was immunoSEQ multiplex PCR. Among around 440,000 clones listed, about 74% were seen once. The specimen sequenced was PBMCs. The receptors shown here come from a woman in her thirties or forties in good health. Some clones in this sample may be carry-over from other donors' samples.

This clone was seen just once. The gene calls are TRBV28 and TRBJ2-6, with D hard to call. Trimming removed 7 bases at V and 2 bases at J, with 6 bases between. The CDR3 extends over 13 amino acids. Germline CDR1 reads MDHEN; CDR2 reads SYDVKM. CDR3 amino acids: CASTEPGANVLTF. The CDR3 DNA follows: TGTGCCAGCACTGAACCTGGGGCCAACGTCCTGACTTTC.

This clone came up once. The genes are TRBV30 and TRBJ1-2; D is possibly TRBD1 (6 bases). The germline gives CDR1 GTSNPN, CDR2 SVGIG (reference sequence). V was cut by 4 bases and J by 3 bases, with 12 bases left in between. The CDR3 has 13 residues. The CDR3 sequence is CAWNPDRYYGYTF. The CDR3 region has the DNA TGTGCCTGGAATCCGGACAGATACTATGGCTACACCTTC.

The chain has TRBV15 and TRBJ2-3, with TRBD2 matching 8 bases. J was trimmed by 5 bases and V by 3 bases; bases with no gene match: 1. The CDR3 runs 13 residues. The V gene's germline CDR1 is LNHNV and CDR2 YYDKDF (reference sequence). The CDR3 nucleotides are TGTGCCACCAGCAGCGGGACTAGAGATACGCAGTATTTT. It translates to CATSSGTRDTQYF.

The chain links TRBV18 to TRBJ1-3; D unresolved. The V gene's germline CDR1 is KGHSH and CDR2 LQKENI. Trimming took 2 bases from V and 0 from J, leaving 14 bases between them. CDR3 length: 17 amino acids. The CDR3 reads CASSPYSPNLSGNTIYF. The CDR3 nucleotides read TGTGCCAGCTCACCATACTCACCGAACCTCTCTGGAAACACCATATATTTT.

The CDR3 sequence: CASSLARGEKLFF. The CDR3 region has the DNA TGTGCCAGCAGCTTAGCCAGGGGTGAAAAACTGTTTTTT. The chain links TRBV11-2 to TRBJ1-4; possibly TRBD1 for D (6 bases). V shed 1 base and J shed 7 bases, with 7 bases lying between them. Germline V lookup: CDR1 SGHAT, CDR2 FQNNGV. The CDR3 runs 13 residues.

The sample holds a few counts of this clone. In DNA form, the CDR3 reads TGTGCCTGGAGTCGGCCTAGCGGGAGGATAGCCTACGAGCAGTACTTC. Translation: CAWSRPSGRIAYEQYF. J is TRBJ2-7 and V is TRBV30; 11 positions agree with TRBD2. The CDR3 runs to 16 residues. The J segment lost 2 bases and the V segment lost 2 bases, leaving 8 bases of the junction unmatched. CDR1 GTSNPN and CDR2 SVGIG come from the germline V gene (reference sequence).

The chain is built from TRBV6-6 and TRBJ2-2, with D possibly being TRBD2 (5 bases). Germline CDR1 and CDR2: MNHNY and SVGAGI (reference sequence). The CDR3 has 12 residues. Trimming removed 6 bases from V and 8 bases from J, with 10 bases in between. The CDR3 here is CASRPSGGELFF. The CDR3 DNA follows: TGTGCCAGCAGACCTTCGGGGGGGGAGCTGTTTTTT.

The chain employs TRBV29-1 and TRBJ2-1; D is ambiguous. CDR3 length: 11 residues. Germline V gene sequence: CDR1 SQVTM, CDR2 ANQGSEA. The V end was cut by 5 bases, the J end by 8 bases, with 10 bases between. CDR3 region: CSVPRADEQFF. CDR3 nucleotides: TGCAGCGTTCCCCGGGCCGATGAGCAGTTCTTC.

V is TRBV9 and J is TRBJ2-3; D is perhaps TRBD1 (6 bases). Germline loops: CDR1 SGDLS, CDR2 YYNGEE. With 3 bases removed from V and 0 bases from J, the gap between germline ends came to 8 bases. The CDR3 sequence is 14 residues long. The CDR3 sequence is CASSGTVSTDTQYF. CDR3 nucleotides: TGTGCCAGCAGCGGGACAGTTAGCACAGATACGCAGTATTTT.

V is TRBV28 and J is TRBJ1-3, with 8 nucleotides matching TRBD1. V was pared by 8 bases and J by 4 bases, with 4 bases of the junction left unmatched. CDR3 length: 13 amino acids. The germline gives CDR1 MDHEN, CDR2 SYDVKM. The CDR3 loop is CASRTGSGNTIYF. DNA for the CDR3: TGTGCCAGCCGGACAGGGTCGGGAAACACCATATATTTT. Full variable domain (outside the CDR3, taken from reference TRBV28 and TRBJ1-3): DVKVTQSSRYLVKRTGEKVFLECVQDMDHENMFWYRQDPGLGLRLIYFSYDVKMKEKGDIPEGYSVSREKKERFSLILESASTNQTSMYLCASRTGSGNTIYFGEGSWLTVV.

DNA for the CDR3: TGCAGTGCTATTCCCTACGAGCAGTACTTC. Residues: CSAIPYEQYF. This chain joins TRBV20-1 and TRBJ2-7; unclear D gene. V was trimmed by 4 bases and J by 2 bases, leaving 3 bases between them. Per germline, CDR1 DFQATT and CDR2 SNEGSKA (reference sequence). The CDR3 totals 10 residues.

CDR3 sequence (DNA): TGTGCCAGCAGCGCACCCAGCAGGGTCAATAACTATGGCTACACCTTC. It specifies CASSAPSRVNNYGYTF. The gene calls are TRBV9 and TRBJ1-2, with D perhaps TRBD1 (5 bases). The CDR3 covers 16 residues. Deletions cut 3 bases from V and 1 base from J, with 16 bases between. The germline CDR1 and CDR2 sequences are SGDLS and YYNGEE.

Note on this clone: Other DNA sequences in the same sample also yield this CDR3. This chain uses TRBV5-1 with TRBJ1-2; D not resolved. Trimming shortened V by 0 bases and J by 5 bases, and 5 bases separated the two germline ends. Germline CDR1 reads SGHRS; CDR2 reads YFSETQ. This CDR3 region has 12 residues. The CDR3 DNA reads as TGCGCCAGCAGCTTGGATTCTTATGGCTACACCTTC. Amino acid sequence: CASSLDSYGYTF.

This clone was observed a handful of times. The chain uses TRBV11-2 and TRBJ2-1, with 7 bases aligning to TRBD1. V dropped 2 bases and J dropped 6; count of bases not matched to a gene: 7. CDR3 length equals 15 residues. From germline, CDR1 is SGHAT and CDR2 FQNNGV. The CDR3 spells CASSLMGRGINEQFF. The CDR3 bases are TGTGCCAGCAGCTTAATGGGCAGGGGGATCAATGAGCAGTTCTTC.

The rearrangement uses TRBV9 and TRBJ1-4; D unresolved. The CDR3 consists of 14 residues. The V gene lost 5 bases and the J gene lost 6 bases, with 14 bases spanning the gap. Germline CDR1 and CDR2: SGDLS and YYNGEE. This CDR3 reads CASSLGPRDEKLFF. The CDR3 DNA sequence: TGTGCCAGCAGTCTCGGACCCCGGGATGAAAAACTGTTTTTT.

About this clone: A far larger clone is one nucleotide away, so this likely arose from a read error. The J gene is TRBJ2-4, the V gene TRBV7-9; D might be TRBD2 (5 bases). The germline CDR1 and CDR2 sequences are SEHNR and FQNEAQ (reference sequence). This CDR3 comprises 16 residues. CDR3 sequence: CASSLGAGLAKTIQYF. The CDR3 DNA sequence: TGTGCCAGCAGCTTAGGGGCAGGTCTAGCCAAAACCATTCAGTACTTC.

Notes on this clone: At one end the junction does not follow the germline gene, possibly because of a read error. The chain employs TRBV5-4 and TRBJ2-3; 8 bases are a match to TRBD1. Germline lookup yields CDR1 SGHNT and CDR2 YYREEE (reference sequence). CDR3 size: 13 residues. The CDR3, as DNA: TGTGCCAGCAGCTCCACCGGGACAGGCCCTCATTTCTTT. It is translated as CASSSTGTGPHFF.

The J gene is TRBJ2-5, the V gene TRBV5-1, with a tentative D call TRBD2 (6 bases). The assigned J gene may be wrong: the sequence end matches TRBJ2-7 better. Germline V gene lookup returns CDR1 SGHRS and CDR2 YFSETQ. The CDR3 sequence is 16 residues long. The CDR3 reads CASSLGILGGSYEQYF. In nucleotides, the CDR3 is TGCGCCAGCAGCCTCGGGATTCTCGGGGGCTCCTACGAGCAGTACTTC.

The rearrangement joins TRBV10-2 to TRBJ1-1; 7 positions agree with TRBD1. The CDR3 runs to 13 residues. The germline CDR1 and CDR2 sequences are WSHSY and SAAADI. J gave up 8 bases and V 8 bases, and 11 bases lay outside the gene matches. In nucleotides, the CDR3 is TGCGCCAGCGGTGCATTTTGGACAGGCGAAGCTTTCTTT. As protein: CASGAFWTGEAFF.

The V and J genes are TRBV29-1 and TRBJ2-5; D unclear. Trimming shortened V by 3 bases and J by 5 bases, and 10 bases separated the two germline ends. The germline CDR1 and CDR2 sequences are SQVTM and ANQGSEA. The CDR3 is 12 amino acids. CDR3 nucleotides: TGCAGCGTTGAGAAGGTTGAGGAGACCCAGTACTTC. As protein: CSVEKVEETQYF.

At least ten counts were recorded for this clone. The chain links TRBV30 to TRBJ2-5; the D is unclear. Trimming shortened V by 3 bases and J by 2 bases, and 10 bases separated the two germline ends. This CDR3 comprises 13 residues. Germline lookup yields CDR1 GTSNPN and CDR2 SVGIG (reference sequence). CDR3 in DNA: TGTGCCTGGAGGACCCCTGGTCAAGAGACCCAGTACTTC. Its protein product is CAWRTPGQETQYF.